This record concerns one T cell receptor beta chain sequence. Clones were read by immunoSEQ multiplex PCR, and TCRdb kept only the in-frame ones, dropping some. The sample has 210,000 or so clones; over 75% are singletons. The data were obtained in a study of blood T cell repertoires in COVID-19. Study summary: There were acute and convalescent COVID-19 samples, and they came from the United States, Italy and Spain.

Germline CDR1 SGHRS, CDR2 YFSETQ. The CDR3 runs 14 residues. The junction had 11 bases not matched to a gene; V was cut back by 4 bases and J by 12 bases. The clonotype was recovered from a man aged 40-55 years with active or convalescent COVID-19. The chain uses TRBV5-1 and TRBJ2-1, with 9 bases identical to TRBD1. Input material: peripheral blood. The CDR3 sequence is CASSLGQGPGGQFF. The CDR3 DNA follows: TGCGCCAGCAGCCTCGGACAGGGGCCCGGCGGGCAGTTCTTC.